A selection of T cell receptor beta chains follows, all from one sample in a study of cytomegalovirus exposure and HLA in healthy donors. Libraries were prepared by immunoSEQ multiplex PCR; TCRdb keeps only in-frame clonotypes and omits some of them. The repertoire holds just under 250,000 clones, 82% seen once, with over 5% in the top ten. Sample: PBMCs. These receptors were taken from a woman aged 40 to 49 in good health and CMV-seropositive. Each CDR3 is given with its conserved first and last residue. Fields, in order: V gene, clone size, J gene, D gene, CDR3 DNA, CDR3 protein. A D gene is named only where the DNA matches it firmly. The size of a clone is reported for some rows only, either as once, few or many, or as a class for expanded clones.

V: TRBV5-1
size: NA
J: TRBJ2-3
D: NA
DNA: TGCGCCAGCAGCCCACTAAGTGGAACAGATACGCAGTATTTT
CDR3: CASSPLSGTDTQYF

V: TRBV25-1
size: NA
J: TRBJ1-2
D: TRBD1
DNA: TGTGCCAGCAGTGTGGGACAGACATCCAACGGCTACACCTTC
CDR3: CASSVGQTSNGYTF

V: TRBV29-1
size: NA
J: TRBJ1-2
D: TRBD1
DNA: TGCAGCGTTGAAGATTTGGGACAGCACTTC
CDR3: CSVEDLGQHF

V: TRBV7-2
size: NA
J: TRBJ1-2
D: TRBD1
DNA: TGTGCCAGCAGCTCGGACAGGGGAGTCTATGGCTACACCTTC
CDR3: CASSSDRGVYGYTF

V: TRBV29-1
size: NA
J: TRBJ1-1
D: NA
DNA: TGCAGCGTTGAAGGAAGGGCGCAGAGGGATACTGAAGCTTTCTTT
CDR3: CSVEGRAQRDTEAFF

V: TRBV6-5
size: NA
J: TRBJ1-6
D: TRBD1
DNA: TGTGCCAGCAGGGACAGGGGACGGGGTTCACCCCTCCACTTT
CDR3: CASRDRGRGSPLHF

V: TRBV6-1
size: NA
J: TRBJ1-2
D: NA
DNA: TGTGCCAGCAGTGAAGGCCGGGTGTACTATGGCTACACCTTC
CDR3: CASSEGRVYYGYTF

V: TRBV6-1
size: NA
J: TRBJ1-5
D: NA
DNA: TGTGCCATATCGACAGACCCGAGTCAGCCCCAGCATTTT
CDR3: CAISTDPSQPQHF

V: TRBV6-5
size: NA
J: TRBJ1-1
D: NA
DNA: TGTGCCAGCAGTCGTTTGAACACTGAAGCTTTCTTT
CDR3: CASSRLNTEAFF

V: TRBV30
size: NA
J: TRBJ2-5
D: NA
DNA: TGTGCCTGGAGTCCAACAGGGCTCCAAGAGACCCAGTACTTC
CDR3: CAWSPTGLQETQYF

V: TRBV2
size: NA
J: TRBJ1-2
D: TRBD1
DNA: TGTGCCTTCCAGACAGGGGGCTATGGCTACACCTTC
CDR3: CAFQTGGYGYTF

V: TRBV5-4
size: NA
J: TRBJ2-2
D: TRBD1
DNA: TGTGCCAGCAGCCCGGCCGGGACAGGGAACACCGGGGAGCTGTTTTTT
CDR3: CASSPAGTGNTGELFF

V: TRBV7-9
size: once
J: TRBJ2-1
D: TRBD1
DNA: TGTGCCAGCAGCTTATATGGGGACAGCTCCTACAATGAGCAGTTCTTC
CDR3: CASSLYGDSSYNEQFF

V: TRBV6-6
size: NA
J: TRBJ2-1
D: TRBD1
DNA: TGTGCCAGCACCTTGGTAGGGACAGGGGGCAATGAGCAGTTCTTC
CDR3: CASTLVGTGGNEQFF

V: TRBV30
size: few
J: TRBJ1-1
D: NA
DNA: TGTGCCTGGAGGGGAGGGAACACTGAAGCTTTCTTT
CDR3: CAWRGGNTEAFF

V: TRBV10-3
size: NA
J: TRBJ2-3
D: NA
DNA: TGTGCCATCAGTGAGAAGGACTGGGCAGGCACAGATACGCAGTATTTT
CDR3: CAISEKDWAGTDTQYF

V: TRBV6-5
size: NA
J: TRBJ2-5
D: TRBD2
DNA: TGTGCCAGCAGTTACGGAGCGGGGGGCGGATTAGAGACCCAGTACTTC
CDR3: CASSYGAGGGLETQYF

V: TRBV2
size: NA
J: TRBJ1-1
D: TRBD1
DNA: TGTGCCAGCAGGGGGACAGGGACTCGGCTGAACACTGAAGCTTTCTTT
CDR3: CASRGTGTRLNTEAFF

V: TRBV6-1
size: NA
J: TRBJ1-6
D: TRBD1
DNA: TGTGCCAGCAGTGACCGACAGGGGGATTCACCCCTCCACTTT
CDR3: CASSDRQGDSPLHF

V: TRBV7-2
size: NA
J: TRBJ2-5
D: NA
DNA: TGTGCCAGCAGCTTAGGGTCGAGGAACCAAGAGACCCAGTACTTC
CDR3: CASSLGSRNQETQYF

V: TRBV6-6
size: NA
J: TRBJ2-7
D: NA
DNA: TGTGCCAGCAGTTACGCGTTGGTGGGAGTTACGAAAGAGCAGTACTTC
CDR3: CASSYALVGVTKEQYF

V: TRBV28
size: NA
J: TRBJ1-5
D: NA
DNA: TGTGCCAGCAGTTTCCCCGTGTGGTCCGAGCGGTATAGCAATCAGCCCCAGCATTTT
CDR3: CASSFPVWSERYSNQPQHF

V: TRBV2
size: NA
J: TRBJ2-3
D: TRBD1
DNA: TGTGCCAGCAACGGACAGGGGCGAGCAGATACGCAGTATTTT
CDR3: CASNGQGRADTQYF

V: TRBV28
size: NA
J: TRBJ1-2
D: NA
DNA: TGTGCCAGCAGTGCCTCGAGGTATGGCTACACCTTC
CDR3: CASSASRYGYTF

V: TRBV30
size: NA
J: TRBJ2-2
D: TRBD2
DNA: TGTGCCTGGACCCGCCTAGCGGGAAACACCGGGGAGCTGTTTTTT
CDR3: CAWTRLAGNTGELFF

V: TRBV7-6
size: NA
J: TRBJ2-3
D: TRBD2
DNA: TGTGCCAGCAGCTCACCTCTAGCGGGAGGCACAGATACGCAGTATTTT
CDR3: CASSSPLAGGTDTQYF

V: TRBV15
size: NA
J: TRBJ2-1
D: NA
DNA: TGTGCCACCAGCACGGACCCACAGGGCGATGAGCAGTTCTTC
CDR3: CATSTDPQGDEQFF

V: TRBV29-1
size: few
J: TRBJ1-2
D: TRBD1
DNA: TGCAGCTCGGGACAGGGGGACTATGGCTACACCTTC
CDR3: CSSGQGDYGYTF

V: TRBV5-1
size: NA
J: TRBJ1-1
D: NA
DNA: TGCGCCAGCAGGGGCCAGGGGCCGAACACTGAAGCTTTCTTT
CDR3: CASRGQGPNTEAFF